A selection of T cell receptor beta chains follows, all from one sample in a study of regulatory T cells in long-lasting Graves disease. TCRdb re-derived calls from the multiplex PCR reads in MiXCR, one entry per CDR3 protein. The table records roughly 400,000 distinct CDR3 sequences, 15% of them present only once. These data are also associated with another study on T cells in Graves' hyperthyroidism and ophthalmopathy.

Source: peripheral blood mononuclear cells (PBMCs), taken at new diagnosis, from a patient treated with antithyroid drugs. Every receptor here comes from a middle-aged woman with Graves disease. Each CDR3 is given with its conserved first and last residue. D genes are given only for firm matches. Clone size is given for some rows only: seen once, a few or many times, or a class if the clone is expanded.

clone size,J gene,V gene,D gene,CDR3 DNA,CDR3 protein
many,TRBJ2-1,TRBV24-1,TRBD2,TGTGCCACCAGTGATAGTCTGGCGGGAGGTTACTACAATGAGCAGTTCTTC,CATSDSLAGGYYNEQFF
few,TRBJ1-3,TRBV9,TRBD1,TGTGCCAGCAGCGGCCGGGACAGCGCTGGAAACACCATATATTTT,CASSGRDSAGNTIYF
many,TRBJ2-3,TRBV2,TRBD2,TGTGCCAGCAGGCCCCCTAGCGGGAGAGGAGATACGCAGTATTTT,CASRPPSGRGDTQYF
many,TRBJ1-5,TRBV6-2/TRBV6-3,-,TGTGCCAGCAGTAAAACCCGCGGGACACATACCAGTAATAGCAATCAGCCCCAGCATTTT,CASSKTRGTHTSNSNQPQHF
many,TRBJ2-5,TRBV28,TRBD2,TGTGCCAGCAGTTTACAATTCCGAATGAGCGGGAGGGGAGAAGAGACCCAGTACTTC,CASSLQFRMSGRGEETQYF
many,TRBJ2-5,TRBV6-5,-,TGTGCCAGCAGTTACCTCGGGGATAATTTAGCAGAGACCCAGTACTTC,CASSYLGDNLAETQYF
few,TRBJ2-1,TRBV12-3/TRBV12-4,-,TGTGCCAGCGGGCCCTCGGGACACGTCATGGTAGAGGATGAGCAGTTCTTC,CASGPSGHVMVEDEQFF
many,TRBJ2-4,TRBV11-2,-,TGTGCCAGCAGCGGGGCAGGATCGAACATTCAGTACTTC,CASSGAGSNIQYF
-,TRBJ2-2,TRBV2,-,TGTGCCAGCAGACCTTTCTCCGGAGGGAACACCGGGGAGCTGTTTTTT,CASRPFSGGNTGELFF
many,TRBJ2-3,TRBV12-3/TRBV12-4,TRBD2,TGTGCCAGCAGTCCCTCGACTAGCGGGAGGACAGATACGCAGTATTTT,CASSPSTSGRTDTQYF
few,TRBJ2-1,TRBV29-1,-,TGCAGCGTCGCGAGGCCCGGGGGAGTGGGTGAGCAGTTCTTC,CSVARPGGVGEQFF
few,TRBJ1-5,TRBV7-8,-,TGTGCCAGCAGCTTAGAAGGACAGATTAGCAATCAGCCCCAGCATTTT,CASSLEGQISNQPQHF